The clone carrying this T cell receptor (beta chain) was detected only a few times. Previously described methods and listed TCR primers were used for bulk TCR libraries. TCRdb called the PCR reads again in MiXCR, with one record for every CDR3 protein. In the table there are hundreds of thousands of distinct CDR3 sequences, roughly 23% of which are singletons. The record originates from a study of molecular identifiers for immune sequencing clone quantification. Study-wide context: Replicates partitioned RNA from 20,000 or 100,000 naive CD8 cells into five parts, sequencing four.

The CDR3 is 15 amino acids. V was pared by 5 bases and J by 0 bases, with 2 bases of the junction left unmatched. Looked up from germline, CDR1 is SNHLY and CDR2 is FYNNEI. Sequencing was performed on naive CD8+ T cells from blood, with Jurkat cell RNA spiked in. Subset here: FACS-sorted CD8+CD4-CCR7+CD45RA+ naive T cells. The clonotype comes from a human donor in good health. Some libraries in this study had Jurkat cell RNA spiked in. The chain employs TRBV2 and TRBJ2-2, with TRBD2 matching over 8 bases. The DNA for the CDR3 is TGTGCCAGCAGTACTAGCGGAGCGAACACCGGGGAGCTGTTTTTT. Its protein product is CASSTSGANTGELFF.